Shown below are 28 T cell receptor beta chains from a single sample sequenced in a study of human T cells and chemical hapten exposure. Noted time point: pre-sensitization, week 0. Treatment given: therapeutic diphenylcyclopropenone sensitization with weekly scalp DPC. Using its own MiXCR run on the RACE reads, TCRdb lists one record per CDR3 protein. The data show 250,000 or so distinct CDR3 sequences, around 7.7% seen once. The sample consisted of whole blood, taken in connection with sensitization to the hapten diphenylcyclopropenone (DPC). These receptors were obtained from a young man with alopecia areata. Some clones in this sample may be carry-over from other donors' samples.

V usage is TRBV5-4 and J usage is TRBJ2-3; D not resolved. The germline V gene has CDR1 SGHNT and CDR2 YYREEE (reference sequence). Between the trimmed V and J ends, which lost 2 bases and 2 bases, there was a span of 12 bases. There are 15 residues in the CDR3. Here the CDR3 reads CASSFYGPSTDTQYF. In DNA form, the CDR3 reads TGTGCCAGCAGCTTCTATGGGCCCTCCACAGATACGCAGTATTTT.

The table lists this clonotype with a few counts. The rearrangement links TRBV27 to TRBJ1-1; maybe TRBD1 (5 bases). With 8 bases removed from V and 1 base from J, the gap between germline ends came to 17 bases. Germline CDR1 and CDR2: MNHEY and SMNVEV (reference sequence). This CDR3 is 15 amino acids long. CDR3 coding DNA: TGTGCCAGCTCCTCTCGCAGGGCACCGAACACTGAAGCTTTCTTT. It is translated as CASSSRRAPNTEAFF.

The CDR3 region has the DNA TGTGCCATCAGTGAGACCGGGGGGCGGGGAAGCTCCTACGAGCAGTACGTC. It yields the protein CAISETGGRGSSYEQYV. The J gene is TRBJ2-7, the V gene TRBV10-3, with D maybe TRBD2 (7 bases). Germline lookup yields CDR1 ENHRY and CDR2 SYGVKD. V was pared by 2 bases and J by 0 bases, with 17 bases between. The CDR3 runs to 17 residues.

The genes are TRBV27 and TRBJ2-7; D is unresolved. The CDR3 extends over 14 amino acids. CDR1 is MNHEY, CDR2 SMNVEV, per germline (reference sequence). Trimming pared 5 bases from V and 3 bases from J, leaving 14 bases between. The DNA of the CDR3 is TGTGCCAGCAGTCTTAGGGCTCTCAACTACGAGCAGTACGTC. It yields the protein CASSLRALNYEQYV.

The chain uses TRBV7-2 and TRBJ1-1; D possibly corresponds to TRBD1 (6 bases). The CDR3 totals 14 residues. Per the germline V gene, CDR1 is SGHTA and CDR2 is FQGNSA. The germline V and J ends were trimmed by 5 bases and 5 bases, with 15 bases remaining between them. CDR3 in amino acids: CASSRQTGSTEAFF. The CDR3 DNA reads TGTGCCAGCAGCCGTCAAACAGGGTCGACTGAAGCTTTCTTT.

This clonotype has more than one count but fewer than ten. The rearrangement joins TRBV7-9 to TRBJ1-1; no clear D gene. V was shortened by 2 bases and J by 0 bases, with 7 bases between the two germline ends. The germline V gene has CDR1 SEHNR and CDR2 FQNEAQ (reference sequence). The CDR3 length is 14 residues. CDR3 DNA sequence: TGTGCCAGCAGCTTACCACGTTTGAACACTGAAGCTTTCTTT. Protein: CASSLPRLNTEAFF.

The chain carries TRBV28 and TRBJ2-1; 8 bases match TRBD1. The V segment lost 7 bases and the J segment 7 bases; nucleotides outside the gene matches: 12. Germline lookup yields CDR1 MDHEN and CDR2 SYDVKM. CDR3 length: 15 amino acids. Here the CDR3 DNA reads TGTGCCAGCATCCAGTCTGACAGGGGAAGGAATGAGCAGTTCTTC. Its protein product is CASIQSDRGRNEQFF.

The rearrangement uses TRBV7-9 and TRBJ1-5; D is undetermined. Germline V gene lookup returns CDR1 SEHNR and CDR2 FQNEAQ (reference sequence). V lost 0 bases and J lost 6, with 9 bases in between. The CDR3 sequence is 14 residues long. DNA of the CDR3: TGTGCCAGCAGCTTAGCGGCCATCAGTCAGCCCCAGCATTTT. Encoded protein: CASSLAAISQPQHF. The full variable domain, rest sourced from reference TRBV7-9 and TRBJ1-5, is DTGVSQNPRHKITKRGQNVTFRCDPISEHNRLYWYRQTLGQGPEFLTYFQNEAQLEKSRLLSDRFSAERPKGSFSTLEIQRTEQGDSAMYLCASSLAAISQPQHFGDGTRLSIL.

This clonotype occurred many times. The genes are TRBV6-6 and TRBJ1-5; a weak D match, TRBD1 (6 bases). CDR1 is MNHNY, CDR2 SVGAGI, per germline (reference sequence). This CDR3 is built from 14 residues. V was pared by 3 bases and J by 3 bases, with 9 bases between. The CDR3 protein is CASSYSGDNQPQHF. CDR3 in DNA: TGTGCCAGCAGTTATTCAGGGGACAATCAGCCCCAGCATTTT.

A few counts support this clonotype. The chain has TRBV4-1 and TRBJ1-2; TRBD1 agrees at 9 bases. V lost 4 bases, J lost 1 base, and 7 bases stayed unmatched. The CDR3 loop spans 16 amino acids. Germline V CDR1 and CDR2: MGHRA, YSYEKL. Here the CDR3 reads CASSRTGTGINYGYTF. The CDR3 DNA reads as TGCGCCAGCAGCCGAACCGGGACAGGGATTAACTATGGCTACACCTTC.

This clonotype occurred many times. This chain connects TRBV5-1 to TRBJ2-1; D ambiguous. CDR3 length: 15 amino acids. V was clipped by 4 bases and J by 0 bases, with 11 bases between them. CDR1 SGHRS and CDR2 YFSETQ come from the germline V gene. The CDR3 DNA sequence: TGCGCCAGCAGCACCGGGTCTAGCTCCTACAATGAGCAGTTCTTC. The encoded protein is CASSTGSSSYNEQFF.

This clonotype showed up just a few times. Relative to the germline gene, one junction end is altered; a read error may explain this. The chain couples TRBV7-2 to TRBJ2-1; 11 bases are shared with TRBD2. Germline values: CDR1 SGHTA, CDR2 FQGNSA. The CDR3 has 16 residues. The CDR3, as DNA: TGTGCCAGCACCTTAGGTCGACTAGCGGGGTCGCATGAGCAGTTCTTC. Amino acids: CASTLGRLAGSHEQFF.

The rearrangement links TRBV2 to TRBJ2-1; TRBD1 matches 7 bases. The end of the DNA aligns better with TRBJ2-7, so the J call may be wrong. CDR3 size: 15 residues. The germline V gene has CDR1 SNHLY and CDR2 FYNNEI. This CDR3 is CASKFTAQGSNEQYF. The CDR3 DNA reads as TGTGCCAGCAAGTTTACCGCACAGGGGTCCAATGAGCAGTACTTC.

The V call is TRBV11-2, the J call TRBJ1-3; D is perhaps TRBD1 (5 bases). Trimming stripped 2 bases from V and 0 bases from J, with 14 bases between. In germline, CDR1 is SGHAT, CDR2 FQNNGV. The CDR3 has 17 residues. CDR3 sequence (DNA): TGTGCCAGCAGCTTATTGAGGGGACCCAACTCTGGAAACACCATATATTTT. Protein product: CASSLLRGPNSGNTIYF.

This chain links TRBV20-1 with TRBJ1-2; a possible D gene is TRBD1 (5 bases). Germline V gene data show CDR1 as DFQATT and CDR2 as SNEGSKA (reference sequence). The germline V and J ends were trimmed by 3 bases and 11 bases, with 25 bases remaining between them. This CDR3 comprises 15 residues. In DNA, the CDR3 is TGCAGTGCTAGCCCCGGGACCGGGGCATCTATACGATACACCTTC. This gives the protein CSASPGTGASIRYTF.

This clonotype showed up just a few times. J is TRBJ2-7 and V is TRBV18; no definite D call. V lost 4 bases and J lost 6, with 16 bases in between. The CDR3 runs to 14 residues. Germline loops: CDR1 KGHSH, CDR2 LQKENI. CDR3 loop: CASSLQVPLAEQYF. The CDR3 DNA reads TGTGCCAGCTCACTTCAGGTACCCCTCGCCGAGCAGTACTTC.

The V and J genes are TRBV25-1 and TRBJ2-1, with 9 bases matching TRBD2. The V gene end was trimmed by 6 bases and the J gene end by 5 bases; junction bases not matched to a gene: 5. The CDR3 length is 14 residues. In germline, CDR1 is MGHDK, CDR2 SYGVNS. The CDR3 nucleotides read TGTGCCAGCAGGAAGACTAGCGGCCACAATGAGCAGTTCTTC. Amino acids: CASRKTSGHNEQFF.

The chain carries TRBV6-1 and TRBJ1-6, with 8 bases that match TRBD1. Germline-derived CDR1 and CDR2 are MNHNS and SASEGT. V dropped 4 bases and J dropped 9; count of bases not matched to a gene: 2. CDR3 length: 13 amino acids. DNA of the CDR3: TGTGCCAGCAGTGGGGGACAGGTTTCACCCCTCCACTTT. This gives the protein CASSGGQVSPLHF.

The table lists this clonotype with a few counts. The chain uses TRBV29-1 and TRBJ2-2; 15 positions match TRBD2. The CDR3 totals 14 residues. Germline loops: CDR1 SQVTM, CDR2 ANQGSEA. The trim removed 7 bases at V and 6 bases at J, leaving 3 bases unmatched. The CDR3 DNA sequence: TGCAGCGCCCGGACTAGCGGGGGGGCCGGGGAGCTGTTTTTT. It specifies CSARTSGGAGELFF.

This clonotype was recorded a few times. This chain links TRBV12-3 or TRBV12-4 with TRBJ2-2, with no clear D. V lost 6 bases and J lost 4, with 15 bases in between. The CDR3 runs 15 residues. The CDR3 nucleotides are TGTGCCAGCAGAAAAATGAGTGATTCCACCGGGGAGCTGTTTTTT. Translating it yields CASRKMSDSTGELFF.

In this sample, this clonotype turned up a few times. This rearrangement joins TRBV28 to TRBJ2-7; maybe TRBD2 (6 bases). Germline assignment: CDR1 MDHEN and CDR2 SYDVKM. Trimming removed 7 bases from V and 0 bases from J, with 19 bases in between. The CDR3 runs 16 residues. The CDR3 DNA follows: TGTGCCAGCACGGGAGTTTATTCGGGGAGCTCCTACGAGCAGTACTTC. Translated, it gives CASTGVYSGSSYEQYF.

The DNA for the CDR3 is TGTGCCACCGCGGCGGGAGTCGATCAGCCCCAGCATTTT. The encoded protein is CATAAGVDQPQHF. The V and J genes are TRBV10-3 and TRBJ1-5; D is undetermined. Germline CDR1 ENHRY, CDR2 SYGVKD. The CDR3 length is 13 residues. V lost 10 bases and J 5 bases, leaving 15 bases between the germline ends.

The V gene is TRBV4-1, the J gene TRBJ2-3; no clear D gene. This CDR3 is built from 15 residues. The germline V gene encodes CDR1 MGHRA and CDR2 YSYEKL. Between the trimmed V and J ends, which lost 1 base and 4 bases, there was a span of 12 bases. CDR3 sequence: CASSQVRGYADTQYF. In nucleotides, the CDR3 is TGCGCCAGCAGCCAAGTGCGCGGATATGCAGATACGCAGTATTTT.

V gene TRBV12-5 combines with J gene TRBJ2-5; D is possibly TRBD2 (7 bases). The length of the CDR3 is 14 residues. Germline V gene sequence: CDR1 LGHNT, CDR2 FRNRAP. The V end lost 6 bases, the J end lost 1 base, and 12 bases lay between the germline ends. Here the CDR3 reads CASGLGGGQETQYF. CDR3 coding DNA: TGTGCTAGTGGGCTGGGAGGGGGCCAAGAGACCCAGTACTTC.

The chain joins TRBV18 to TRBJ1-2; D gene uncertain. Trimming cost V 3 bases and J 0 bases, with 17 bases left between them. Germline V CDR1 and CDR2: KGHSH, LQKENI. CDR3 size: 17 residues. This chain's CDR3 is CASSPVYERLTNYGYTF. As DNA, the CDR3 is TGTGCCAGCTCACCCGTGTACGAGAGACTTACTAACTATGGCTACACCTTC. The complete variable domain, with remaining parts taken from reference TRBV18 and TRBJ1-2, reads NAGVMQNPRHLVRRRGQEARLRCSPMKGHSHVYWYRQLPEEGLKFMVYLQKENIIDESGMPKERFSAEFPKEGPSILRIQQVVRGDSAAYFCASSPVYERLTNYGYTFGSGTRLTVV.

The chain employs TRBV11-2 and TRBJ2-1, with 11 bases aligning to TRBD1. In germline, CDR1 is SGHAT, CDR2 FQNNGV. Losses at the gene ends were 2 bases for V and 3 bases for J; bases not matched to a gene: 3. The CDR3 spans 16 residues. The CDR3 protein is CASSLRGTGGYNEQFF. CDR3 coding DNA: TGTGCCAGCAGCTTACGGGGGACAGGGGGCTACAATGAGCAGTTCTTC. Using reference TRBV11-2 and TRBJ2-1 for the parts outside the CDR3, the full variable domain is EAGVAQSPRYKIIEKRQSVAFWCNPISGHATLYWYQQILGQGPKLLIQFQNNGVVDDSQLPKDRFSAERLKGVDSTLKIQPAKLEDSAVYLCASSLRGTGGYNEQFFGPGTRLTVL.

V usage is TRBV28 and J usage is TRBJ1-1, with a tentative D call TRBD1 (6 bases). Trimming shortened V by 5 bases and J by 3 bases, and 16 bases separated the two germline ends. This CDR3 is 15 amino acids long. Germline CDR1 and CDR2: MDHEN and SYDVKM. This CDR3 reads CASSPTDRPDTEAFF. The CDR3 nucleotides are TGTGCCAGCAGTCCAACCGACAGGCCAGACACTGAAGCTTTCTTT.

This clonotype was counted a few times. CDR3 amino acids: CASSQERTAGGLDTQYF. CDR3 nucleotides: TGTGCCAGCAGCCAAGAAAGGACAGCGGGGGGGTTGGATACGCAGTATTTT. The chain recombines TRBV4-2 with TRBJ2-3; 10 bases line up with TRBD2. Germline V lookup: CDR1 LGHNA, CDR2 YNFKEQ. The V segment lost 0 bases and the J segment 6 bases; nucleotides outside the gene matches: 9. CDR3 length: 17 residues.